This is a list of T cell receptor beta chains from one sample in a study of post-analysis software for immune sequencing data. TCRdb re-called the PCR reads through MiXCR, storing one row per CDR3 protein. The table has about 540,000 distinct CDR3 sequences, 30% to 40% seen once. The specimen was blood. Receptors were obtained from a girl aged 2-17 years with multiple sclerosis. Both conserved end residues are part of each CDR3. Each record gives: V gene, D gene, J gene, clone size, CDR3 protein, CDR3 DNA. D genes are given only for firm matches. The size of a clone is reported for some rows only, either as once, few or many, or as a class for expanded clones.

>TRBV6-5|.|TRBJ2-5|many
CASSPSRETQYF
TGTGCCAGCAGTCCCTCCAGGGAGACCCAGTACTTC
>TRBV29-1|.|TRBJ2-1|few
CSVRAGAGSYNEQFF
TGCAGCGTCCGAGCTGGGGCGGGCTCCTACAATGAGCAGTTCTTC
>TRBV12-3/TRBV12-4|.|TRBJ2-7|.
CASSFGEALYEQYF
TGTGCCAGCAGTTTTGGCGAGGCCCTCTACGAGCAGTACTTC
>TRBV20-1|.|TRBJ2-7|few
CSASGRVGSEQYF
TGCAGTGCTAGCGGGCGGGTTGGGTCCGAGCAGTACTTC
>TRBV4-1|.|TRBJ1-2|few
CASSQDRGDYGYTF
TGCGCCAGCAGCCAAGACAGGGGCGACTATGGCTACACCTTC
>TRBV20-1|.|TRBJ2-1|.
CSARESAGTHNEQFF
TGCAGTGCTAGAGAGTCGGCGGGAACACACAATGAGCAGTTCTTC
>TRBV29-1|.|TRBJ1-1|.
CSAPGGTEAFF
TGCAGCGCCCCCGGGGGCACTGAAGCTTTCTTT
>TRBV25-1|.|TRBJ2-5|.
CASSETETQYF
TGTGCCAGCAGTGAGACAGAGACCCAGTACTTC
>TRBV9|TRBD2|TRBJ2-1|few
CASSSWTSGGSYNEQFF
TGTGCCAGCAGCTCCTGGACTAGCGGGGGTTCCTACAATGAGCAGTTCTTC
>TRBV5-5|TRBD1|TRBJ1-2|.
CASKTRDRHYGYTF
TGTGCCAGCAAAACCCGGGACAGACACTATGGCTACACCTTC
>TRBV5-1|.|TRBJ2-4|.
CASTSKNIQYF
TGCGCCAGCACCTCGAAAAACATTCAGTACTTC
>TRBV6-5|.|TRBJ2-7|.
CASSYGQTYEQYF
TGTGCCAGCAGTTACGGACAGACCTACGAGCAGTACTTC
>TRBV20-1|TRBD2|TRBJ2-3|.
CSARDLLAGTLDTQYF
TGCAGTGCTAGAGACCTACTAGCGGGCACCCTAGATACGCAGTATTTT
>TRBV6-1|TRBD2|TRBJ2-3|.
CASSDDPGLTTDTQYF
TGTGCCAGCAGTGACGACCCGGGACTAACCACAGATACGCAGTATTTT
>TRBV28|.|TRBJ2-7|.
CASQQGGVTYEQYF
TGTGCCAGCCAACAGGGAGGGGTCACCTACGAGCAGTACTTC
>TRBV20-1|.|TRBJ2-5|.
CSALVWDALGETQYF
TGCAGTGCCCTGGTTTGGGACGCCCTAGGAGAGACCCAGTACTTC
>TRBV2|TRBD2|TRBJ2-1|.
CASTMTSGGTYNEQFF
TGTGCCAGCACTATGACTAGCGGGGGGACCTACAATGAGCAGTTCTTC
>TRBV5-1|TRBD2|TRBJ2-7|.
CASSSQLAGVSYEQYF
TGCGCCAGCAGCTCGCAACTAGCGGGGGTGAGCTACGAGCAGTACTTC
>TRBV10-3|.|TRBJ2-1|few
CAISEFGGVGNEQFF
TGTGCCATCAGTGAGTTTGGCGGGGTGGGGAATGAGCAGTTCTTC
>TRBV18|TRBD1|TRBJ2-5|.
CASSQTGEETQYF
TGTGCCAGCTCACAAACAGGGGAGGAGACCCAGTACTTC
>TRBV2|.|TRBJ2-1|.
CASSGDYNEQFF
TGTGCCAGCAGTGGGGACTACAATGAGCAGTTCTTC
>TRBV19|TRBD1|TRBJ1-1|few
CASRLRDRGEAFF
TGTGCCAGTCGACTCCGGGACAGGGGTGAAGCTTTCTTT
>TRBV3-1|.|TRBJ2-5|.
CASSQSVRRQETQYF
TGTGCCAGCAGCCAGAGTGTGCGCCGTCAAGAGACCCAGTACTTC
>TRBV5-6|.|TRBJ2-7|.
CASSLWGGGYHEQYF
TGTGCCAGCAGCTTGTGGGGAGGCGGATACCACGAGCAGTACTTC
>TRBV11-1|.|TRBJ2-7|.
CASSHVTDEQYF
TGTGCCAGCAGCCACGTCACGGACGAGCAGTACTTC
>TRBV7-8|.|TRBJ1-1|.
CASSLVQTGAFF
TGTGCCAGCAGCTTAGTACAGACTGGAGCTTTCTTT
>TRBV14|TRBD2|TRBJ2-5|.
CASSPGLAPFQETQYF
TGTGCCAGCAGCCCCGGACTAGCGCCCTTTCAAGAGACCCAGTACTTC
>TRBV5-6|.|TRBJ1-6|.
CASRITWSPLHF
TGTGCCAGCAGGATCACATGGTCACCCCTCCACTTT
>TRBV3-1|TRBD1|TRBJ1-1|.
CASSQGTGGYDTEAFF
TGTGCCAGCAGCCAAGGAACAGGGGGGTACGACACTGAAGCTTTCTTT
>TRBV6-5|TRBD1|TRBJ2-5|few
CASSYTLGTVETQYF
TGTGCCAGCAGTTACACCCTAGGGACAGTGGAGACCCAGTACTTC
>TRBV12-3/TRBV12-4|TRBD1|TRBJ2-7|.
CASSFGTGIYEQYF
TGTGCCAGCAGTTTTGGGACAGGGATCTACGAGCAGTACTTC
>TRBV20-1|TRBD1|TRBJ2-5|.
CSARNRRGLETQYF
TGCAGTGCTAGGAACCGAAGGGGGCTAGAGACCCAGTACTTC
>TRBV25-1|.|TRBJ1-1|.
CASSEFLGGRTEAFF
TGTGCCAGCAGTGAATTTCTAGGGGGTAGAACTGAAGCTTTCTTT
>TRBV10-3|TRBD1|TRBJ2-3|.
CAIMGDRGRTDTQYF
TGTGCCATCATGGGGGACAGGGGGCGGACAGATACGCAGTATTTT
>TRBV11-1|.|TRBJ2-3|few
CASSLGVSDTQYF
TGTGCCAGCAGCTTAGGGGTGTCAGATACGCAGTATTTT
>TRBV5-1|.|TRBJ1-1|.
CASSLAGARVTEAFF
TGCGCCAGCAGCTTGGCGGGGGCGAGAGTCACTGAAGCTTTCTTT
>TRBV7-9|.|TRBJ1-1|once
CASSFLYSTEAFF
TGTGCCAGCAGCTTCCTTTATAGCACTGAAGCTTTCTTT
>TRBV20-1|.|TRBJ1-1|.
CSATPAGEPEAFF
TGCAGTGCTACCCCAGCGGGGGAACCTGAAGCTTTCTTT
>TRBV29-1|.|TRBJ2-7|few
CSARDISYEQYF
TGCAGCGCCCGGGACATCTCCTACGAGCAGTACTTC
>TRBV12-3/TRBV12-4|.|TRBJ2-7|.
CASRMEGLGEQYF
TGTGCCAGCAGAATGGAGGGGTTGGGGGAGCAGTACTTC
>TRBV4-1|.|TRBJ1-6|once
CASSQVREGSPLHF
TGCGCCAGCAGCCAAGTCAGGGAAGGTTCACCCCTCCACTTT
>TRBV28|.|TRBJ2-1|.
CASSLYQGSDEQFF
TGTGCCAGCAGTCTATACCAGGGTAGCGATGAGCAGTTCTTC
>TRBV6-6|.|TRBJ2-2|.
CASMEWGNTGELFF
TGTGCCAGCATGGAATGGGGGAACACCGGGGAGCTGTTTTTT
>TRBV20-1|.|TRBJ1-1|.
CSAPPGSAADTEAFF
TGCAGTGCTCCCCCGGGCAGCGCGGCGGACACTGAAGCTTTCTTT
>TRBV20-1|.|TRBJ1-4|.
CSAREGGVADEKLFF
TGCAGTGCTAGAGAGGGCGGGGTGGCAGATGAAAAACTGTTTTTT
>TRBV7-9|.|TRBJ2-3|.
CASSLEQLRAFADTQYF
TGTGCCAGCAGCTTAGAACAGCTTAGGGCGTTCGCAGATACGCAGTATTTT
>TRBV20-1|.|TRBJ2-3|few
CSARDPDMLTDTQYF
TGCAGTGCTAGAGACCCTGACATGCTCACAGATACGCAGTATTTT
>TRBV7-9|.|TRBJ1-1|.
CASTSGVPNTEAFF
TGTGCCAGCACCTCAGGGGTTCCAAACACTGAAGCTTTCTTT
>TRBV5-1|.|TRBJ2-6|.
CASSKGSNSGANVLTF
TGCGCCAGCAGCAAGGGCAGCAACTCTGGGGCCAACGTCCTGACTTTC